The clone carrying this T cell receptor (beta chain) has just a few counts. Germline CDR1 is LNHDA and CDR2 is SQIVND (reference sequence). The V segment lost 5 bases and the J segment 0 bases; nucleotides outside the gene matches: 0. The CDR3 runs 14 residues. The entry originates in a study of beta chain features in type 1 diabetes. The study reverse transcribed the entire isolated RNA, so it sequenced expressed TCRB transcripts. This table comes from immunoSEQ multiplex PCR, and its TCRdb copy is limited to in-frame clones, with some not included. Among about 320,000 clones listed, 12% to 15% were seen once.

The chain uses TRBV19 and TRBJ2-3; 9 nucleotides match TRBD1. The receptor comes from a man aged 25 to 40 in good health. Material: central memory CD4+ T cells from blood. CDR3 protein: CASSDRGSTDTQYF. In DNA, the CDR3 is TGTGCCAGTAGTGACAGGGGGAGCACAGATACGCAGTATTTT.